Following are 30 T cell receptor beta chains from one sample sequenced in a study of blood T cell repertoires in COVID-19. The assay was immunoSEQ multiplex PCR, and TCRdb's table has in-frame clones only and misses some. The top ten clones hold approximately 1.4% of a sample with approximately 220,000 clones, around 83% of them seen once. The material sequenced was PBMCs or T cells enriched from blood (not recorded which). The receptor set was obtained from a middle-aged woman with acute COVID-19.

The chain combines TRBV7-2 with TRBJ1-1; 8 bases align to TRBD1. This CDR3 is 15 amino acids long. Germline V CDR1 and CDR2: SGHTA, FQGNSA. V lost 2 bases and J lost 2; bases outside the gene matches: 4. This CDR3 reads CASSLSGQGNTEAFF. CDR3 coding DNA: TGTGCCAGCAGCTTATCCGGACAGGGCAACACTGAAGCTTTCTTT.

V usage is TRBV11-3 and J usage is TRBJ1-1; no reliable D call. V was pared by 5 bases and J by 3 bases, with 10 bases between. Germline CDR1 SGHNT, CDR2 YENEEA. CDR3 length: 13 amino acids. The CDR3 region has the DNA TGTGCCAGCAGCGTCTCGCAGGACACTGAAGCTTTCTTT. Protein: CASSVSQDTEAFF.

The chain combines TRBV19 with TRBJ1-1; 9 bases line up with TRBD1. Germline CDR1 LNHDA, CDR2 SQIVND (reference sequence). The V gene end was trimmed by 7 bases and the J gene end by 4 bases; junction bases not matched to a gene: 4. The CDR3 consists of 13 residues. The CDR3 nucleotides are TGTGCCAGTACCCGGGACAGGGTCACTGAAGCTTTCTTT. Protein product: CASTRDRVTEAFF. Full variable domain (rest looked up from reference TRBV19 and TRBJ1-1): DGGITQSPKYLFRKEGQNVTLSCEQNLNHDAMYWYRQDPGQGLRLIYYSQIVNDFQKGDIAEGYSVSREKKESFPLTVTSAQKNPTAFYLCASTRDRVTEAFFGQGTRLTVV.

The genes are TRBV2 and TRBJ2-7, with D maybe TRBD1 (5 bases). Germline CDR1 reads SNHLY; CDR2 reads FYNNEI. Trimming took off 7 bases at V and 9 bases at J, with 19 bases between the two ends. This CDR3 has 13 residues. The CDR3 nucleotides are TGTGCCAGCAACGGCAGGGCCCGGCTGGGGCAGTACTTC. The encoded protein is CASNGRARLGQYF.

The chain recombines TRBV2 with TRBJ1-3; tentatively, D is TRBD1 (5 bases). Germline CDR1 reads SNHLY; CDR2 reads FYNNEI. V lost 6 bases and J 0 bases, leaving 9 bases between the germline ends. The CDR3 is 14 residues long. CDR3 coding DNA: TGTGCCAGCAGGACAGACCGCTCTGGAAACACCATATATTTT. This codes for CASRTDRSGNTIYF.

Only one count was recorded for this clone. CDR3 nucleotides: TGTGCCAGCAGCGGACCAGGGGGCGACTATGGCTACACCTTC. It encodes CASSGPGGDYGYTF. The chain links TRBV9 to TRBJ1-2; 8 bases line up with TRBD1. Germline assignment: CDR1 SGDLS and CDR2 YYNGEE. V gave up 3 bases and J gave up 3 bases; unmatched junction bases: 4. This CDR3 is 14 amino acids long.

The CDR3 is CATSRSRQGTYEQYF. The CDR3 DNA reads as TGTGCCACCAGCAGATCTAGACAGGGGACCTACGAGCAGTACTTC. The chain links TRBV15 to TRBJ2-7; 8 positions agree with TRBD1. CDR3 length equals 15 residues. Losses at the gene ends were 2 bases for V and 2 bases for J; bases not matched to a gene: 5. The germline CDR1 and CDR2 sequences are LNHNV and YYDKDF (reference sequence).

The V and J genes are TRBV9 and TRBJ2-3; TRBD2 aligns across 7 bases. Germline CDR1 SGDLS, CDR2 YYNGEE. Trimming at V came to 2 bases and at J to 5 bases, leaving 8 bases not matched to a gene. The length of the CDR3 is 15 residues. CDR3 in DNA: TGTGCCAGCAGCGTTAGCGGGTCTCTTGAAGATACGCAGTATTTT. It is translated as CASSVSGSLEDTQYF.

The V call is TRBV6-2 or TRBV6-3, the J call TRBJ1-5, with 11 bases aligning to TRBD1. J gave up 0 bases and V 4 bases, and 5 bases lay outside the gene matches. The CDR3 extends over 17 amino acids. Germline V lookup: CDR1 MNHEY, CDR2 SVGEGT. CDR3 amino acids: CASSSRDRGNSNQPQHF. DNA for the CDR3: TGTGCCAGCAGTTCCCGGGACAGGGGGAATAGCAATCAGCCCCAGCATTTT.

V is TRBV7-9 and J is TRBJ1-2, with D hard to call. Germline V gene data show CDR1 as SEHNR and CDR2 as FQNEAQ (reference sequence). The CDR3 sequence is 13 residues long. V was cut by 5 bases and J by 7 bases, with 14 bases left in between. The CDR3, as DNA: TGTGCCAGCAGCCAGTCGTTACGGGGTGGCTACACCTTC. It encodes CASSQSLRGGYTF.

CDR3 residues: CASSQDRGQGYGYTF. DNA for the CDR3: TGCGCCAGCAGCCAAGATCGGGGACAGGGTTATGGCTACACCTTC. V is TRBV4-1 and J is TRBJ1-2, with TRBD1 matching over 9 bases. J was trimmed by 5 bases and V by 0 bases; bases with no gene match: 4. Germline CDR1 reads MGHRA; CDR2 reads YSYEKL. The CDR3 sequence is 15 residues long.

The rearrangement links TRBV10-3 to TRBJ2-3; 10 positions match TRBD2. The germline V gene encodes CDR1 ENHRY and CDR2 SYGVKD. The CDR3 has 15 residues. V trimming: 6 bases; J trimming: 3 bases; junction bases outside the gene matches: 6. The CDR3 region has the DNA TGTGCCATCAGGCAAGCGGGAGGGTGGACAGATACGCAGTATTTT. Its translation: CAIRQAGGWTDTQYF.

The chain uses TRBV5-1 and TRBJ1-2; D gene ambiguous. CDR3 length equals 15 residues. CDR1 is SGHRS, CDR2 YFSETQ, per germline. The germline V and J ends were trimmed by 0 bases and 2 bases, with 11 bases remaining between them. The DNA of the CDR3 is TGCGCCAGCAGCTTGGTGGGGAGTTTAAACTATGGCTACACCTTC. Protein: CASSLVGSLNYGYTF.

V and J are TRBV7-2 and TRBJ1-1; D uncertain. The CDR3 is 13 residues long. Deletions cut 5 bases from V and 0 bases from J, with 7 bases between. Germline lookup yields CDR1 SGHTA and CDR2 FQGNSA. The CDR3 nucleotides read TGTGCCAGCAGCCCGGGGATGAACACTGAAGCTTTCTTT. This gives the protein CASSPGMNTEAFF.

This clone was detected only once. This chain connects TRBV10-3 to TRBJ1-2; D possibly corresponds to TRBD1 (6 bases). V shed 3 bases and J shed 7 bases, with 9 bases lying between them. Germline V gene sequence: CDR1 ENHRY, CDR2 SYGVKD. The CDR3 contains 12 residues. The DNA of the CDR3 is TGTGCCATCAGTGACAGGGGCACTGGCTACACCTTC. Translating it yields CAISDRGTGYTF.

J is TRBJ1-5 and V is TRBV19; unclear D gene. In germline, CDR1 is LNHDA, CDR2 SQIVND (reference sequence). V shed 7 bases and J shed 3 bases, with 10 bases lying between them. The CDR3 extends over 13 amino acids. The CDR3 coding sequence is TGTGCCAGTAAATTTGGCCCCAATCAGCCCCAGCATTTT. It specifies CASKFGPNQPQHF.

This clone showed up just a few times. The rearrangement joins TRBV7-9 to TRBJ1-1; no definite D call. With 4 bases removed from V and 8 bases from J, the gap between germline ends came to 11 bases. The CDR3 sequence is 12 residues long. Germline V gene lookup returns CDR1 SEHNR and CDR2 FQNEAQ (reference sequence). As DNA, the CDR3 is TGTGCCAGCAGCTCTTCAGGAAAAGAAGCTTTCTTT. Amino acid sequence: CASSSSGKEAFF.

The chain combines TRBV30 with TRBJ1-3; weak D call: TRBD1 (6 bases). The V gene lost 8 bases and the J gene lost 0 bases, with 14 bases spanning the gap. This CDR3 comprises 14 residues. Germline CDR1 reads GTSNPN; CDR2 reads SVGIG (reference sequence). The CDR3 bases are TGTGCCGGTATGACAGGCTTCTCTGGAAACACCATATATTTT. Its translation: CAGMTGFSGNTIYF.

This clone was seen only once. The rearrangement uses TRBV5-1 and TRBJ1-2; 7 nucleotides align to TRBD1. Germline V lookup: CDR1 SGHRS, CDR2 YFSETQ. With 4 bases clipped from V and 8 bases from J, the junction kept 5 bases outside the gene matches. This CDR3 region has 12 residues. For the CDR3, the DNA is TGCGCCAGCAGCCTGACAGGGAACGGCTACACCTTC. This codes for CASSLTGNGYTF.

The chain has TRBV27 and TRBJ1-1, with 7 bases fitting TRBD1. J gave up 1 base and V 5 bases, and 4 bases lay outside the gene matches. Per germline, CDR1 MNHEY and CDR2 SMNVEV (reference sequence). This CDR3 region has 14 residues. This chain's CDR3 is CASSINRGNTEAFF. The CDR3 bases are TGTGCCAGCAGTATAAACAGGGGGAACACTGAAGCTTTCTTT.

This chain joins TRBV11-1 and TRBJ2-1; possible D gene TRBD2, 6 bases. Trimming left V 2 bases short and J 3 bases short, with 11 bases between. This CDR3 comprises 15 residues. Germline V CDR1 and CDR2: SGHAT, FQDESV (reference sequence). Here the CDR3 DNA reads TGTGCCAGCAGCTTATTAGCGGCCTACTACAATGAGCAGTTCTTC. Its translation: CASSLLAAYYNEQFF.

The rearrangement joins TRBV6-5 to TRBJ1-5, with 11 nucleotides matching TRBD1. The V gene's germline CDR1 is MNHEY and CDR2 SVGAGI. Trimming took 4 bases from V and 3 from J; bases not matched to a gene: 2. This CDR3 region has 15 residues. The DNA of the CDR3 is TGTGCCAGCAGTTTGGACAGGGGGCCCAATCAGCCCCAGCATTTT. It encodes CASSLDRGPNQPQHF.

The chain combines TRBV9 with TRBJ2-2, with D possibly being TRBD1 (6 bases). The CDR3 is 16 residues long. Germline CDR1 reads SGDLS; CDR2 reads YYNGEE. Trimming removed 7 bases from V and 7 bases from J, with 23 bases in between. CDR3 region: CASRQGPYTGDGELFF. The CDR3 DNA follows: TGTGCCAGCCGCCAGGGGCCCTACACAGGTGACGGGGAGCTGTTTTTT.

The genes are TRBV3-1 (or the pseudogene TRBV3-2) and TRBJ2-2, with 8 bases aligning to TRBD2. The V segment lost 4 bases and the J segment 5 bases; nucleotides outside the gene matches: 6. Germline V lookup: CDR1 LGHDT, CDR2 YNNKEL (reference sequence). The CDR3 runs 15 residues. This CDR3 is CASSPSGRGTGELFF. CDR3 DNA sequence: TGTGCCAGCAGCCCGAGCGGGAGAGGGACCGGGGAGCTGTTTTTT.

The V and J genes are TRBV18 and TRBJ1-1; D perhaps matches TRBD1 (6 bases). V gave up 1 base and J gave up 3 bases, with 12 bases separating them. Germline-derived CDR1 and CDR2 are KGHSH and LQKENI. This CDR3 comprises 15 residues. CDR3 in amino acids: CASSPRTGPDTEAFF. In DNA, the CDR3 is TGTGCCAGCTCACCACGAACAGGGCCAGACACTGAAGCTTTCTTT.

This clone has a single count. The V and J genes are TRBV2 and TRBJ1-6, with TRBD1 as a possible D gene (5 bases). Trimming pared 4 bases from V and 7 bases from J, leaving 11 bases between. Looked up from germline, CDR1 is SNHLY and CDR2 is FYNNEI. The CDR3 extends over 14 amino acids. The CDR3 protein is CASSVLTVNSPLHF. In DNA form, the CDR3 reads TGTGCCAGCAGTGTTCTGACAGTCAATTCACCCCTCCACTTT.

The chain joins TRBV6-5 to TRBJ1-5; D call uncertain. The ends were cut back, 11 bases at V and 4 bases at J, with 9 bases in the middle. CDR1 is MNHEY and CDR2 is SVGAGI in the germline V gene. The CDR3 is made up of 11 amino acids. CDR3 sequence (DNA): TGTGCCGCATGTACTAATCAGCCCCAGCATTTT. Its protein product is CAACTNQPQHF.

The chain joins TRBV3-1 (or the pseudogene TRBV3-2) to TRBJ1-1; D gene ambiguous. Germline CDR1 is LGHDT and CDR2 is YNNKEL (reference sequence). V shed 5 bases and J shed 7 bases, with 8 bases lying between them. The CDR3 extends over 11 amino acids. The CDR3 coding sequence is TGTGCCAGCAGCGAGGTGGGTGAAGCTTTCTTT. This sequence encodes CASSEVGEAFF.

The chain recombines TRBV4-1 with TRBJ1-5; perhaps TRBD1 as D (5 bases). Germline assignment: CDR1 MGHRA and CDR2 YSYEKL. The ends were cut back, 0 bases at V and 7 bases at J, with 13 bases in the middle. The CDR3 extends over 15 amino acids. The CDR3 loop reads CASSQEGGGPQPQHF. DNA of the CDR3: TGCGCCAGCAGCCAAGAGGGGGGGGGACCGCAGCCCCAGCATTTT.

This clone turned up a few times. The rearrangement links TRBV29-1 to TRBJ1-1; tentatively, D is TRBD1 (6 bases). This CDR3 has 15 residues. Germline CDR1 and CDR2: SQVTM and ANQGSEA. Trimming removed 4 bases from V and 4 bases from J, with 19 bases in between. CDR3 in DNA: TGCAGCGTTGGGTCGGGATCTCGGGGGGCCACTGAAGCTTTCTTT. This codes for CSVGSGSRGATEAFF.